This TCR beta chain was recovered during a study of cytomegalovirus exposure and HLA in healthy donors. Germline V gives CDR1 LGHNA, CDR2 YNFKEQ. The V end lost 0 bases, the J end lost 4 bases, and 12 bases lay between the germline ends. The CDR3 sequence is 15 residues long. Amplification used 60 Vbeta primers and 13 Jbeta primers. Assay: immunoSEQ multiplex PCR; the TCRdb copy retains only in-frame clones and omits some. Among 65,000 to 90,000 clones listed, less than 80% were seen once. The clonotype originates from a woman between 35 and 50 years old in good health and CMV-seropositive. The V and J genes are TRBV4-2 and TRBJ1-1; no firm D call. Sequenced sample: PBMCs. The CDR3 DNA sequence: TGTGCCAGCAGCCAAGAGCCAGCGACCGCCACTGAAGCTTTCTTT. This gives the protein CASSQEPATATEAFF.